This entry features one T cell receptor beta chain sequence. The target antigen is unknown. This entry is derived from a study of cytomegalovirus exposure and HLA in healthy donors. The ends were cut back, 5 bases at V and 5 bases at J, with 18 bases in the middle. CDR3 length equals 15 residues. CDR1 and CDR2 from the germline V gene are MNHEY and SVGAGI. Separate from the roughly 670-subject first cohort, the approximately 130-subject validation cohort was the one that the donors belonged to. Clones were sequenced by immunoSEQ multiplex PCR, and TCRdb holds only the in-frame ones, with some missing. The sample includes 130,000 to 150,000 clones, 80% to 95% seen only once; the top ten take around 0.7%. Study findings and constraints: It was reported that the classifier diagnosed cytomegalovirus status with high specificity and sensitivity in both the original and validation cohorts.

What was sequenced was PBMCs. The receptor was isolated from a man younger than 35 in good health and CMV-seronegative. The V gene is TRBV6-5, the J gene TRBJ1-1, with a possible D match to TRBD1 (6 bases). The CDR3 nucleotides read TGTGCCAGCAGTCAAACAGGGCAGAAGAATACTGAAGCTTTCTTT. Translation gives CASSQTGQKNTEAFF.